What follows describes a single TCR beta chain. Profiled with immunoSEQ multiplex PCR; TCRdb holds only in-frame clones, not every one. The profile covers over 150,000 clones, with 65% to 85% appearing a single time and around 7% taken by the ten largest. The data were taken from a study of blood T cell repertoires in COVID-19. V lost 4 bases to trimming and J lost 0 bases; unmatched junction nucleotides: 4. This CDR3 is built from 16 residues. Germline CDR1 LNHNV, CDR2 YYDKDF (reference sequence). Source material: peripheral blood. The clonotype originates from a woman aged 40 to 49 with COVID-19, enrolled during active disease. The chain uses TRBV15 and TRBJ2-1; 9 bases agree with TRBD2. In DNA, the CDR3 is TGTGCCACCAGCACCCGGGGACTAGCCTCCTACAATGAGCAGTTCTTC. As protein: CATSTRGLASYNEQFF. The full variable domain, completed using reference TRBV15 and TRBJ2-1, is DAMVIQNPRYQVTQFGKPVTLSCSQTLNHNVMYWYQQKSSQAPKLLFHYYDKDFNNEADTPDNFQSRRPNTSFCFLDIRSPGLGDTAMYLCATSTRGLASYNEQFFGPGTRLTVL.